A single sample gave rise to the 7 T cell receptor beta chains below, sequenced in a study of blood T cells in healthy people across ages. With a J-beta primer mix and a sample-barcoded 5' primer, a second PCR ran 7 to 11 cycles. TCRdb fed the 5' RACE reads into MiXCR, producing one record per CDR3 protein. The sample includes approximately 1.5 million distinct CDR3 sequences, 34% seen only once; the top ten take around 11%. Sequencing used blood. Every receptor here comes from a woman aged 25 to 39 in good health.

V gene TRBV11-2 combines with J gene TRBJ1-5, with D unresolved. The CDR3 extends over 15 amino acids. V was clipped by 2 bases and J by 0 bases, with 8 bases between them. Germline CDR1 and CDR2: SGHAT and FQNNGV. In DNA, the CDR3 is TGTGCCAGCAGCTTAAGGTCGGATAGCAATCAGCCCCAGCATTTT. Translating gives CASSLRSDSNQPQHF.

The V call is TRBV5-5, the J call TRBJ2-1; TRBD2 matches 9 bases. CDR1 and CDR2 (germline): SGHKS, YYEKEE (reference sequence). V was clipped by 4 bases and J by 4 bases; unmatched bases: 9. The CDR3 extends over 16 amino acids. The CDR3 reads CASSTTSGLGYNEQFF. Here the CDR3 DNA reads TGTGCCAGCAGCACTACTAGCGGGCTAGGGTACAATGAGCAGTTCTTC.

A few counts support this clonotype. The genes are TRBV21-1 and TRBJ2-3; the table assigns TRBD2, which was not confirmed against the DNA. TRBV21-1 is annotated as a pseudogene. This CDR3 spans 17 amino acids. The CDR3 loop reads CASPKRDLAGVPDTQYF. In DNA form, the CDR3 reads TGTGCCAGCCCCAAAAGGGACCTAGCGGGAGTACCAGATACGCAGTATTTT.

CDR3 in DNA: TGTGCCAGCAGCGCGGCTGGTGGCGGGGGGAAAGAGACCCAGTACTTC. The encoded protein is CASSAAGGGGKETQYF. The chain uses TRBV7-3 and TRBJ2-5, with 8 bases matching TRBD2. The CDR3 runs 16 residues. Per the germline V gene, CDR1 is SGHTA and CDR2 is FQGTGA. Trimming at V came to 5 bases and at J to 3 bases, leaving 11 bases not matched to a gene.

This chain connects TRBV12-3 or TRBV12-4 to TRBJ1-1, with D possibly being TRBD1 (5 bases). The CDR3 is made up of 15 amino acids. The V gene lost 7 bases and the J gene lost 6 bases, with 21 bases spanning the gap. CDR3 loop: CASTQRGTLGPEAFF. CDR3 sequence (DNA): TGTGCCAGCACCCAAAGAGGGACCTTAGGGCCTGAAGCTTTCTTT.

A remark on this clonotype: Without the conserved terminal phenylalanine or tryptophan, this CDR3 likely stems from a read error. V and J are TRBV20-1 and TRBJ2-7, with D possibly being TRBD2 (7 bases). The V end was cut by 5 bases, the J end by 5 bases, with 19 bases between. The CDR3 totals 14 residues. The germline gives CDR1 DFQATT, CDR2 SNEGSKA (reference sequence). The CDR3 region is CSAGEGGHIDEQYL. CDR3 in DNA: TGCAGTGCTGGGGAGGGGGGGCACATCGACGAGCAGTACTTG.

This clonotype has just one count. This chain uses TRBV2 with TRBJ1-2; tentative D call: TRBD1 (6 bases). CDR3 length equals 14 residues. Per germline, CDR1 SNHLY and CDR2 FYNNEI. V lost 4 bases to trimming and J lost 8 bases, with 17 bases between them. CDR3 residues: CASSGVGGTKGYTF. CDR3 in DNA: TGTGCCAGCAGTGGGGTCGGGGGCACGAAGGGCTACACCTTC.